The present T cell receptor beta chain was sequenced within a study of cytomegalovirus exposure and HLA in healthy donors. Findings of the study overall: Rare TCR sequences dominated, though some public TCRs recurred in many donors. In the approximately 130 validation repertoires, a later analysis found that first-cohort TCR clusters tended to co-occur. A list of 150 or so TCR beta chains associated with cytomegalovirus was given.

Sequencing was performed with immunoSEQ multiplex PCR; in TCRdb, only in-frame clones are kept and a portion is missing. The sample has 90,000 to 130,000 clones, under 97% seen once. Germline loops: CDR1 SGHRS, CDR2 YFSETQ. The CDR3 length is 16 residues. The J segment lost 2 bases and the V segment lost 4 bases, leaving 7 bases of the junction unmatched. The donors were members of the validation cohort, which comprised more than 90 subjects and was separate from the first cohort of more than 500 subjects. Regarding this clone: Its specificity is unknown.

The receptor comes from a woman in her late teens or twenties in good health and CMV-seronegative. The sample was PBMCs. This chain links TRBV5-1 with TRBJ2-5, with 11 bases aligning to TRBD1. The DNA of the CDR3 is TGCGCCAGCAGCCGGGACAGGGGGGCCCCTCAAGAGACCCAGTACTTC. Translation: CASSRDRGAPQETQYF.